This TCR beta chain was identified in a study of T cell responses to AZD1222 COVID-19 vaccine. The repertoire was sequenced with immunoSEQ multiplex PCR; TCRdb's copy has only in-frame clones and lacks some. In the table there are under 300,000 clones, 85% to 95% of which are singletons. As concerns this clone: The target antigen is unknown.

General observations from the study: Unmutated variant regions are reportedly the target of nearly half of TCRs that are spike-specific. Spike-spanning, vaccine-associated CD4 TCRs were dominant at 160-218 and 743-854. Spike-specific TCRs gained breadth and depth after people received two AZD1222 doses. Just a handful of AZD1222 recipients tested seropositive at baseline.

V was shortened by 6 bases and J by 0 bases, with 6 bases between the two germline ends. From germline, CDR1 is MDHEN and CDR2 SYDVKM. The CDR3 extends over 13 amino acids. Sequenced material: peripheral blood, taken on day 0 of AZD1222 vaccination. V usage is TRBV28 and J usage is TRBJ1-3, with no clear D. This receptor was obtained from an adult in good health. CDR3 amino acids: CASRAISGNTIYF. The CDR3 DNA follows: TGTGCCAGCAGGGCCATCTCTGGAAACACCATATATTTT. Full variable domain (rest looked up from reference TRBV28 and TRBJ1-3): DVKVTQSSRYLVKRTGEKVFLECVQDMDHENMFWYRQDPGLGLRLIYFSYDVKMKEKGDIPEGYSVSREKKERFSLILESASTNQTSMYLCASRAISGNTIYFGEGSWLTVV.